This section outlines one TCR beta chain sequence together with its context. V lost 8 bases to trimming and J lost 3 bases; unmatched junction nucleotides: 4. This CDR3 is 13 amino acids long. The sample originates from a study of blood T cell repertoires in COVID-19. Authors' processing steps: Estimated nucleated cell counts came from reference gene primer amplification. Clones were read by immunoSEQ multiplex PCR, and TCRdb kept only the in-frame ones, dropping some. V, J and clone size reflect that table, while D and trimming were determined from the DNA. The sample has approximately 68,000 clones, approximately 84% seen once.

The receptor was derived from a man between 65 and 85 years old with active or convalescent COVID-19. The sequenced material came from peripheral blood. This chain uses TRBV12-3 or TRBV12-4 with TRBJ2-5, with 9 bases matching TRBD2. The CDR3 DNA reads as TGTGCCAGCGGGTGGACTAGCGAAGAGACCCAGTACTTC. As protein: CASGWTSEETQYF.